This TCR beta chain was obtained from a study of shared clonotypes between healthy human individuals. This clone has just one count. Its antigen is unidentified. The CDR3 runs to 15 residues. Germline V gene lookup returns CDR1 SEHNR and CDR2 FQNEAQ (reference sequence). Trimming left V 9 bases short and J 5 bases short, with 21 bases between. Only CD45RO-negative cells positively selected for CCR7 counted as naive CD8 cells, so terminally differentiated effector memory CD45RA+ cells were excluded. Findings and limits, study-wide: Some naive CD4 clonotypes, 4.5% to 5.5%, turned up in common across a handful of donors.

Sequencing used immunoSEQ multiplex PCR; TCRdb keeps in-frame clones, though not all of them. The sample comprises 700,000 to 950,000 clones, just over 95% of which are singletons, and less than 0.25% rests with the top ten. The sample consisted of naive CD8+ T cells sorted from blood. The V and J genes are TRBV7-9 and TRBJ2-3; D not certain. This receptor was identified in a man aged 30 to 45 in good health. The DNA of the CDR3 is TGTGCCAGGGGTCCCGTGGGCCCCGACTTAGATACGCAGTATTTT. Translated, it gives CARGPVGPDLDTQYF.